This T cell receptor beta chain originates from a study of cytomegalovirus exposure and HLA in healthy donors. Germline lookup yields CDR1 MNHEY and CDR2 SVGAGI. This CDR3 has 16 residues. V lost 2 bases and J 6 bases, leaving 16 bases between the germline ends. Study-level points and caveats: In vitro confirmation showed three CMV-associated chains to be CMV antigen specific. In a later analysis, a genetic analysis reported fewer productive-TCR N-insertions in an Asian-associated ancestry cluster than the cohort average. Upon later analysis, HLA-associated TCR beta chains proved more clonally expanded than other, equally common chains. As was reported, the classifier diagnosed cytomegalovirus status with high specificity and sensitivity.

Regarding this clone: Its antigen is still unknown.

PCR was performed using 60 Vbeta and 13 Jbeta primers. TCRdb's copy holds only in-frame clones and misses some; the assay was immunoSEQ multiplex PCR. In the table there are tens of thousands of clones, 72% of which are singletons. The sample was PBMCs. This chain links TRBV6-5 with TRBJ2-2; maybe TRBD1 (6 bases). The source of this sequence is a woman between 50 and 59 years old in good health and CMV-seronegative. The CDR3 region is CASSYLGAVDAGELFF. The CDR3 DNA is TGTGCCAGCAGTTACCTGGGGGCTGTGGACGCCGGGGAGCTGTTTTTT.